The 25 T cell receptor beta chains below come from one sample, sequenced in a study of blood T cell repertoires in COVID-19. The protocol was immunoSEQ multiplex PCR, while the TCRdb copy is restricted to in-frame clones and leaves out a portion. The sample records 200,000 to 250,000 clones, roughly nine tenths being singletons. Sequencing was carried out using peripheral blood. All receptors come from a man aged 35 to 55 with active or convalescent COVID-19.

The rearrangement uses TRBV5-6 and TRBJ1-6; a weak D match, TRBD1 (6 bases). The V gene lost 2 bases and the J gene lost 8 bases, with 11 bases spanning the gap. The germline gives CDR1 SGHDT, CDR2 YYEEEE. This CDR3 has 14 residues. CDR3 bases: TGTGCCAGCAGCTTTACAGGGATTTATTCACCCCTCCACTTT. The encoded protein is CASSFTGIYSPLHF.

CDR3 bases: TGTGCCAGCAGCCCCGGATACCTAGAACACGAGCAGTACTTC. Its protein is CASSPGYLEHEQYF. This chain joins TRBV7-2 and TRBJ2-7; D unresolved. The V end lost 5 bases, the J end lost 5 bases, and 16 bases lay between the germline ends. The CDR3 sequence is 14 residues long. Germline lookup yields CDR1 SGHTA and CDR2 FQGNSA.

The chain links TRBV5-4 to TRBJ1-6; D is ambiguous. Trimming took 0 bases from V and 10 from J, leaving 8 bases between them. The length of the CDR3 is 13 residues. Germline-derived CDR1 and CDR2 are SGHNT and YYREEE (reference sequence). The CDR3: CASSLDIESPLHF. Written as DNA, the CDR3 is TGTGCCAGCAGCTTGGATATAGAGTCACCCCTCCACTTT. Complete variable domain (other parts from reference TRBV5-4 and TRBJ1-6): ETGVTQSPTHLIKTRGQQVTLRCSSQSGHNTVSWYQQALGQGPQFIFQYYREEENGRGNFPPRFSGLQFPNYSSELNVNALELDDSALYLCASSLDIESPLHFGNGTRLTVT.

This clone was seen once. This chain links TRBV11-2 with TRBJ2-7; 12 nucleotides align to TRBD2. CDR1 is SGHAT and CDR2 is FQNNGV in the germline V gene. This CDR3 spans 14 amino acids. J gave up 3 bases and V 7 bases, and 4 bases lay outside the gene matches. CDR3 protein: CASTQTSGSYEQYF. The CDR3 DNA follows: TGTGCCAGCACCCAGACTAGCGGGAGCTACGAGCAGTACTTC. Variable domain in full (rest from reference TRBV11-2 and TRBJ2-7): EAGVAQSPRYKIIEKRQSVAFWCNPISGHATLYWYQQILGQGPKLLIQFQNNGVVDDSQLPKDRFSAERLKGVDSTLKIQPAKLEDSAVYLCASTQTSGSYEQYFGPGTRLTVT.

The chain joins TRBV2 to TRBJ1-3; D unresolved. This CDR3 has 16 amino acids. The germline V gene encodes CDR1 SNHLY and CDR2 FYNNEI. The ends were cut back, 1 base at V and 0 bases at J, with 10 bases in the middle. In nucleotides, the CDR3 is TGTGCCAGCAGTGAAGGTTACGGTCGCTCTGGAAACACCATATATTTT. As protein: CASSEGYGRSGNTIYF. The whole variable domain, remainder taken from reference TRBV2 and TRBJ1-3, is EPEVTQTPSHQVTQMGQEVILRCVPISNHLYFYWYRQILGQKVEFLVSFYNNEISEKSEIFDDQFSVERPDGSNFTLKIRSTKLEDSAMYFCASSEGYGRSGNTIYFGEGSWLTVV.

Concerning this clone itself: Other DNA sequences in this specimen translate into the identical CDR3. This chain links TRBV7-8 with TRBJ1-1, with D uncertain. The germline V and J ends were trimmed by 4 bases and 0 bases, with 6 bases remaining between them. This CDR3 comprises 13 residues. CDR1 is SGHVS and CDR2 is FQNEAQ in the germline V gene. The CDR3, as DNA: TGTGCCAGCAGCTCCTATATGAACACTGAAGCTTTCTTT. Translating it yields CASSSYMNTEAFF.

This rearrangement joins TRBV2 to TRBJ2-3; a weak D match, TRBD1 (6 bases). Germline loops: CDR1 SNHLY, CDR2 FYNNEI. V lost 5 bases, J lost 7 bases, and 10 bases lay in between. The CDR3 consists of 12 residues. CDR3 loop: CASSIQGNTQYF. Here the CDR3 DNA reads TGTGCCAGCAGTATTCAGGGGAATACGCAGTATTTT.

J is TRBJ2-3 and V is TRBV6-1; 8 positions match TRBD2. The V segment lost 3 bases and the J segment 3 bases; nucleotides outside the gene matches: 5. The length of the CDR3 is 15 residues. Per germline, CDR1 MNHNS and CDR2 SASEGT. CDR3 residues: CASSDAVAGTDTQYF. CDR3 DNA sequence: TGTGCCAGCAGTGACGCAGTAGCGGGAACAGATACGCAGTATTTT.

V gene TRBV27 combines with J gene TRBJ2-1; 11 positions agree with TRBD2. Losses at the gene ends were 4 bases for V and 4 bases for J; bases not matched to a gene: 6. Germline V gene data show CDR1 as MNHEY and CDR2 as SMNVEV (reference sequence). The CDR3 runs 16 residues. The CDR3 loop is CASSYSGRADYNEQFF. The CDR3 DNA follows: TGTGCCAGCAGTTATAGCGGGAGGGCCGATTACAATGAGCAGTTCTTC.

This clone was recorded only once. The chain links TRBV28 to TRBJ1-1; D ambiguous. The CDR3 is 15 residues long. Germline V CDR1 and CDR2: MDHEN, SYDVKM. V lost 5 bases to trimming and J lost 1 base, with 14 bases between them. The CDR3 loop reads CASSPWTEENTEAFF. The DNA for the CDR3 is TGTGCCAGCAGTCCCTGGACGGAGGAGAACACTGAAGCTTTCTTT.

This chain links TRBV27 with TRBJ1-1, with D possibly TRBD1 on 5 matching bases. This CDR3 comprises 14 residues. CDR1 is MNHEY, CDR2 SMNVEV, per germline (reference sequence). V was cut by 6 bases and J by 5 bases, with 16 bases left in between. The CDR3 loop reads CASRSLQAFTEAFF. The CDR3 DNA reads as TGTGCCAGCAGAAGTTTACAGGCTTTTACTGAAGCTTTCTTT.

The chain has TRBV5-5 and TRBJ1-5, with TRBD1 matching over 7 bases. The CDR3 runs 15 residues. J lost 0 bases, V lost 4 bases, and 4 bases had no gene match. Germline loops: CDR1 SGHKS, CDR2 YYEKEE (reference sequence). DNA of the CDR3: TGTGCCAGCAGCCGGGACAGCTATAGCAATCAGCCCCAGCATTTT. This sequence encodes CASSRDSYSNQPQHF. The complete variable domain, with remaining parts taken from reference TRBV5-5 and TRBJ1-5, reads DAGVTQSPTHLIKTRGQQVTLRCSPISGHKSVSWYQQVLGQGPQFIFQYYEKEERGRGNFPDRFSARQFPNYSSELNVNALLLGDSALYLCASSRDSYSNQPQHFGDGTRLSIL.

The chain carries TRBV19 and TRBJ1-1, with TRBD1 as a possible D gene (6 bases). The CDR3 is 14 residues long. Germline lookup yields CDR1 LNHDA and CDR2 SQIVND (reference sequence). Trimming left V 5 bases short and J 7 bases short, with 17 bases between. CDR3 in amino acids: CASSLQGQQVEAFF. CDR3 nucleotides: TGTGCCAGTAGTTTACAGGGTCAGCAAGTTGAAGCTTTCTTT.

This clone has a single count. J is TRBJ2-7 and V is TRBV29-1; D may be TRBD2 (5 bases). Germline CDR1 reads SQVTM; CDR2 reads ANQGSEA. This CDR3 contains 14 residues. V was trimmed by 2 bases and J by 0 bases, leaving 11 bases between them. The CDR3 spells CSVEPLGSSYEQYF. CDR3 DNA: TGCAGCGTTGAACCCTTGGGGAGCTCCTACGAGCAGTACTTC.

This clone was observed once. The rearrangement uses TRBV27 and TRBJ1-4, with no clear D. This CDR3 spans 14 amino acids. Trimming pared 3 bases from V and 5 bases from J, leaving 10 bases between. The germline CDR1 and CDR2 sequences are MNHEY and SMNVEV (reference sequence). The CDR3 nucleotides read TGTGCCAGCAGTTTCGGAGGAGGGAATGAAAAACTGTTTTTT. The encoded protein is CASSFGGGNEKLFF.

This sequence joins TRBV14 and TRBJ1-3, with 10 bases aligning to TRBD1. From germline, CDR1 is SGHDN and CDR2 FVKESK. With 3 bases clipped from V and 4 bases from J, the junction kept 6 bases outside the gene matches. The CDR3 totals 16 residues. The CDR3 protein is CASSHLDRGRGNTIYF. The CDR3 bases are TGTGCCAGCAGCCACCTAGACAGGGGGCGAGGAAACACCATATATTTT.

This clone was picked up a small number of times. This chain joins TRBV24-1 and TRBJ1-1; 11 nucleotides match TRBD1. The CDR3 is made up of 13 amino acids. Germline V gene data show CDR1 as KGHDR and CDR2 as SFDVKD. After removal of 10 bases from V and 4 bases from J, the junction contained 4 bases not matched to a gene. The CDR3 spells CATAGQGGTEAFF. The CDR3 DNA sequence: TGTGCCACAGCGGGACAGGGGGGCACTGAAGCTTTCTTT.

This chain connects TRBV19 to TRBJ1-1; unclear D gene. Trimming pared 10 bases from V and 1 base from J, leaving 10 bases between. The CDR3 is 12 amino acids. CDR1 and CDR2 from the germline V gene are LNHDA and SQIVND (reference sequence). The CDR3 nucleotides read TGTGCCATCGGAGGAGGGAACACTGAAGCTTTCTTT. It yields the protein CAIGGGNTEAFF.

The chain carries TRBV6-6 and TRBJ1-6, with no clear D. The CDR3 sequence is 16 residues long. Trimming cost V 7 bases and J 7 bases, with 20 bases left between them. Germline V gene data show CDR1 as MNHNY and CDR2 as SVGAGI (reference sequence). The CDR3 nucleotides read TGTGCCAGCAACCAGGCCTCGGGATCCCTAAATTCACCCCTCCACTTT. It yields the protein CASNQASGSLNSPLHF.

The V call is TRBV28, the J call TRBJ1-5, with TRBD1 matching 8 bases. CDR1 MDHEN and CDR2 SYDVKM come from the germline V gene. There are 16 residues in the CDR3. V dropped 8 bases and J dropped 4; count of bases not matched to a gene: 13. The CDR3 region has the DNA TGTGCCAGCCTGCCCATGGACAGGGACAAGAATCAGCCCCAGCATTTT. Translation gives CASLPMDRDKNQPQHF.

This chain joins TRBV7-8 and TRBJ1-1; no definite D call. The CDR3 runs 12 residues. Between the trimmed V and J ends, which lost 1 base and 6 bases, there was a span of 6 bases. CDR1 is SGHVS and CDR2 is FQNEAQ in the germline V gene. The CDR3 spells CASSLGASEAFF. The CDR3 DNA reads TGTGCCAGCAGCTTAGGGGCATCTGAAGCTTTCTTT.

This chain connects TRBV29-1 to TRBJ2-7; D not certain. This CDR3 is built from 13 residues. Germline CDR1 is SQVTM and CDR2 is ANQGSEA. V was trimmed by 0 bases and J by 4 bases, leaving 10 bases between them. The CDR3 protein is CSVEDQSAYEQYF. In nucleotides, the CDR3 is TGCAGCGTTGAAGATCAAAGCGCATACGAGCAGTACTTC.

V is TRBV7-2 and J is TRBJ2-7; 11 positions agree with TRBD1. This CDR3 is built from 16 residues. Germline V gene sequence: CDR1 SGHTA, CDR2 FQGNSA. V gave up 3 bases and J gave up 2 bases; unmatched junction bases: 6. Here the CDR3 DNA reads TGTGCCAGCAGCTTCTGGCCGGGACAGGGGGCCTACGAGCAGTACTTC. Translated, it gives CASSFWPGQGAYEQYF.

V usage is TRBV5-1 and J usage is TRBJ2-3, with 9 bases matching TRBD2. Germline CDR1 is SGHRS and CDR2 is YFSETQ. Unmatched junction bases numbered 9, after V lost 0 bases and J lost 1 base. The CDR3 length is 18 residues. CDR3 in amino acids: CASSLDPIAGVGTDTQYF. CDR3 DNA sequence: TGCGCCAGCAGCTTGGATCCTATAGCGGGAGTGGGCACAGATACGCAGTATTTT.

This clone was picked up one time. The rearrangement joins TRBV5-1 to TRBJ1-1; TRBD1 might be the D (5 bases). Per germline, CDR1 SGHRS and CDR2 YFSETQ. This CDR3 region has 13 residues. V lost 4 bases to trimming and J lost 6 bases, with 13 bases between them. This chain's CDR3 is CASSVDDRAEAFF. The CDR3 DNA follows: TGCGCCAGCAGCGTGGACGACAGAGCTGAAGCTTTCTTT.